This T cell receptor (beta chain) was observed in a study of T cells expressing NK-cell markers. The CDR3 extends over 16 amino acids. After re-calling the 5' RACE reads, TCRdb lists one entry per CDR3 protein, DNA absent. This sample lists fewer than 400,000 distinct CDR3 sequences; its ten largest clones have about 10%. The chain carries TRBV12-3 or TRBV12-4 and TRBJ2-7; with no DNA, the TCRdb D assignment of TRBD2 cannot be verified. This TCR was recovered from a woman aged 50 to 60 in good health. Sequencing input: blood T cells: a sorted CD56 or NKG2C T cell subset, CD4+ or CD8+ T cells, or bulk PBMC T cells (not recorded which). CDR3 residues: CASSLRTSGFMGEQYF.